A single sample gave rise to the 26 T cell receptor beta chains below, sequenced in a study of blood T cell repertoires in COVID-19. Sequencing used immunoSEQ multiplex PCR; TCRdb keeps in-frame clones, though not all of them. The sample yields under 65,000 clones, about 79% seen once. The specimen sequenced was peripheral blood. The receptors derive from a woman aged 55-69 years with acute or convalescent COVID-19.

The rearrangement uses TRBV19 and TRBJ2-2, with no clear D. Looked up from germline, CDR1 is LNHDA and CDR2 is SQIVND (reference sequence). CDR3 length: 13 amino acids. Trimming removed 6 bases at V and 6 bases at J, with 11 bases between. The CDR3 nucleotides are TGTGCCAGTAGGGCCAGTGCCTCCGGGGAGCTGTTTTTT. This translates into CASRASASGELFF.

DNA of the CDR3: TGCGCCAGCAGTTCGGGGGACTTCCGCGAGCAGTACTTC. This encodes CASSSGDFREQYF. The chain couples TRBV10-2 to TRBJ2-7; possibly TRBD2 for D (6 bases). The CDR3 runs 13 residues. V lost 5 bases, J lost 6 bases, and 14 bases lay in between. CDR1 is WSHSY, CDR2 SAAADI, per germline.

The chain couples TRBV6-5 to TRBJ1-6, with D possibly matching TRBD1 (5 bases). V was trimmed by 8 bases and J by 6 bases, leaving 11 bases between them. From germline, CDR1 is MNHEY and CDR2 SVGAGI. This CDR3 comprises 13 residues. The CDR3, as DNA: TGTGCCAGCGTTCCAGGGATTAATTCACCCCTCCACTTT. It specifies CASVPGINSPLHF.

The chain is built from TRBV5-1 and TRBJ1-1, with 9 bases lining up with TRBD1. The CDR3 totals 15 residues. Germline V gives CDR1 SGHRS, CDR2 YFSETQ. V dropped 8 bases and J dropped 2; count of bases not matched to a gene: 10. This CDR3 is CASGLGDRVNTEAFF. The CDR3 DNA reads as TGCGCCAGTGGACTAGGGGACAGGGTAAACACTGAAGCTTTCTTT.

The CDR3 bases are TGTGCCAGCAGCCAAGAAACAGGGTCCTATGGCTACACCTTC. Translated, it gives CASSQETGSYGYTF. The chain is built from TRBV3-1 (or the pseudogene TRBV3-2) and TRBJ1-2; the D gene is possibly TRBD1 (6 bases). Looked up from germline, CDR1 is LGHDT and CDR2 is YNNKEL (reference sequence). V lost 0 bases and J 4 bases, leaving 9 bases between the germline ends. The CDR3 consists of 14 residues.

This clone showed up just once. This chain links TRBV12-3 or TRBV12-4 with TRBJ1-2; a weak D match, TRBD1 (5 bases). V lost 5 bases, J lost 2 bases, and 9 bases lay in between. This CDR3 is built from 13 residues. Here the CDR3 reads CASSRGNNYGYTF. CDR3 sequence (DNA): TGTGCCAGCAGTAGGGGCAACAACTATGGCTACACCTTC.

V and J are TRBV5-1 and TRBJ2-7, with D maybe TRBD1 (5 bases). CDR1 is SGHRS, CDR2 YFSETQ, per germline. This CDR3 is built from 17 residues. V was pared by 2 bases and J by 2 bases, with 20 bases between. CDR3 sequence: CASSFGSSGQATYEQYF. CDR3 nucleotides: TGCGCCAGCAGCTTCGGTTCGAGTGGACAAGCGACCTACGAGCAGTACTTC. The variable domain in full, completed from reference TRBV5-1 and TRBJ2-7, reads KAGVTQTPRYLIKTRGQQVTLSCSPISGHRSVSWYQQTPGQGLQFLFEYFSETQRNKGNFPGRFSGRQFSNSRSEMNVSTLELGDSALYLCASSFGSSGQATYEQYFGPGTRLTVT.

The chain combines TRBV30 with TRBJ2-1; TRBD1 is a possible D gene (5 bases). This CDR3 contains 11 residues. Germline V gives CDR1 GTSNPN, CDR2 SVGIG (reference sequence). Trimming removed 8 bases from V and 7 bases from J, with 12 bases in between. CDR3 coding DNA: TGTGCCGGTAGCCAGGGAAATGAGCAGTTCTTC. It yields the protein CAGSQGNEQFF.

The chain has TRBV5-5 and TRBJ1-2; D is unclear. Between the trimmed V and J ends, which lost 0 bases and 2 bases, there was a span of 5 bases. Germline V gives CDR1 SGHKS, CDR2 YYEKEE (reference sequence). The CDR3 has 13 amino acids. The CDR3 loop reads CASSLAGNYGYTF. The CDR3 DNA reads TGTGCCAGCAGCTTGGCAGGCAACTATGGCTACACCTTC. Supplemented by reference TRBV5-5 and TRBJ1-2, the full variable domain reads DAGVTQSPTHLIKTRGQQVTLRCSPISGHKSVSWYQQVLGQGPQFIFQYYEKEERGRGNFPDRFSARQFPNYSSELNVNALLLGDSALYLCASSLAGNYGYTFGSGTRLTVV.

The chain employs TRBV24-1 and TRBJ2-5, with a weak D call TRBD2 (7 bases). The CDR3 covers 12 residues. V lost 6 bases, J lost 7 bases, and 11 bases lay in between. Germline CDR1 KGHDR, CDR2 SFDVKD. The CDR3 DNA is TGTGCCACCAGTAGGGGGGGAGGGACCCAGTACTTC. Encoded protein: CATSRGGGTQYF.

J is TRBJ2-2 and V is TRBV19; the D gene is possibly TRBD2 (5 bases). The V gene lost 3 bases and the J gene lost 4 bases, with 9 bases spanning the gap. CDR1 is LNHDA and CDR2 is SQIVND in the germline V gene (reference sequence). The CDR3 has 14 residues. The CDR3 protein is CASSILAPTGELFF. For the CDR3, the DNA is TGTGCCAGTAGTATCCTAGCCCCCACCGGGGAGCTGTTTTTT. Combining the CDR3 with reference TRBV19 and TRBJ2-2 gives the whole variable domain DGGITQSPKYLFRKEGQNVTLSCEQNLNHDAMYWYRQDPGQGLRLIYYSQIVNDFQKGDIAEGYSVSREKKESFPLTVTSAQKNPTAFYLCASSILAPTGELFFGEGSRLTVL.

The V call is TRBV3-1 (or the pseudogene TRBV3-2), the J call TRBJ1-4; D is possibly TRBD1 (5 bases). V dropped 6 bases and J dropped 6 bases, with 8 bases sitting between them. Germline V lookup: CDR1 LGHDT, CDR2 YNNKEL (reference sequence). The CDR3 consists of 12 residues. CDR3 coding DNA: TGTGCCAGCAGAGGGGTCGATGAAAAACTGTTTTTT. Protein: CASRGVDEKLFF.

CDR3: CASSPDGQGPEAFF. CDR3 DNA sequence: TGTGCCAGCTCACCGGATGGGCAGGGGCCTGAAGCTTTCTTT. The chain carries TRBV18 and TRBJ1-1; weak D call: TRBD1 (6 bases). This CDR3 is built from 14 residues. Germline CDR1 is KGHSH and CDR2 is LQKENI. V was shortened by 3 bases and J by 6 bases, with 14 bases between the two germline ends.

The CDR3 loop is CASSEVGGADTQYF. For the CDR3, the DNA is TGTGCCAGCAGTGAAGTTGGGGGGGCAGATACGCAGTATTTT. This rearrangement joins TRBV6-1 to TRBJ2-3; 7 bases fit TRBD2. Trimming removed 1 base from V and 4 bases from J; junction bases left unmatched: 2. This CDR3 is 14 amino acids long. The germline CDR1 and CDR2 sequences are MNHNS and SASEGT.

This chain joins TRBV5-6 and TRBJ2-1; D remains unclear. The length of the CDR3 is 13 residues. V was trimmed by 3 bases and J by 5 bases, leaving 9 bases between them. Germline lookup yields CDR1 SGHDT and CDR2 YYEEEE. Written as DNA, the CDR3 is TGTGCCAGCAGCTCTACTCTGCACAATGAGCAGTTCTTC. This gives the protein CASSSTLHNEQFF.

This rearrangement joins TRBV5-4 to TRBJ2-3; D remains unclear. The CDR3 is made up of 12 amino acids. Germline V gene data show CDR1 as SGHNT and CDR2 as YYREEE (reference sequence). Trimming removed 3 bases from V and 1 base from J, with 3 bases in between. The CDR3 protein is CASSSGTDTQYF. The CDR3, as DNA: TGTGCCAGCAGCTCTGGCACAGATACGCAGTATTTT. Filled out from reference TRBV5-4 and TRBJ2-3, the complete variable domain reads ETGVTQSPTHLIKTRGQQVTLRCSSQSGHNTVSWYQQALGQGPQFIFQYYREEENGRGNFPPRFSGLQFPNYSSELNVNALELDDSALYLCASSSGTDTQYFGPGTRLTVL.

Worth noting for this clone: At one end the junction does not follow the germline gene, possibly because of a read error. The chain is built from TRBV19 and TRBJ1-1; a weak D match, TRBD1 (6 bases). CDR1 and CDR2 (germline): LNHDA, SQIVND (reference sequence). The CDR3 spans 17 residues. The CDR3 DNA reads as TGTGCCAGTAGTATAGAAATACGACAGGTGCCGAACGCTGAAGCTTTCTTT. It specifies CASSIEIRQVPNAEAFF.

V is TRBV12-3 or TRBV12-4 and J is TRBJ1-1; D gene unclear. CDR3 length: 11 residues. V gave up 6 bases and J gave up 10 bases, with 12 bases separating them. The CDR3 spells CASRLRERAFF. The CDR3 nucleotides are TGTGCCAGCAGACTCCGGGAAAGAGCTTTCTTT.

The V gene is TRBV7-9, the J gene TRBJ2-6; 7 bases align to TRBD1. The CDR3 extends over 19 amino acids. Trimming cost V 4 bases and J 2 bases; bases outside gene matches: 14. CDR1 and CDR2 (germline): SEHNR, FQNEAQ (reference sequence). The CDR3 coding sequence is TGTGCCAGCAGCTCAATGATTGGGACAGTCTGGCCTGGGGCCAACGTCCTGACTTTC. The encoded protein is CASSSMIGTVWPGANVLTF.

The chain uses TRBV10-3 and TRBJ1-1; D is perhaps TRBD1 (6 bases). CDR3 length equals 15 residues. CDR1 is ENHRY and CDR2 is SYGVKD in the germline V gene. Between the trimmed V and J ends, which lost 10 bases and 6 bases, there was a span of 24 bases. The CDR3 here is CATSVRGAVGAEAFF. DNA of the CDR3: TGTGCCACCTCTGTACGGGGGGCGGTGGGCGCTGAAGCTTTCTTT.

The chain carries TRBV29-1 and TRBJ2-1; TRBD2 agrees at 7 bases. The germline gives CDR1 SQVTM, CDR2 ANQGSEA. This CDR3 has 14 amino acids. V trimming: 5 bases; J trimming: 0 bases; junction bases outside the gene matches: 4. The CDR3: CSVSGGSSYNEQFF. DNA for the CDR3: TGCAGCGTTTCCGGGGGGAGCTCCTACAATGAGCAGTTCTTC.

The rearrangement uses TRBV19 and TRBJ1-3; a weak D match, TRBD1 (6 bases). This CDR3 is 12 amino acids long. Trimming took 3 bases from V and 11 from J, leaving 11 bases between them. CDR1 LNHDA and CDR2 SQIVND come from the germline V gene (reference sequence). The CDR3 sequence: CASSIGRTAIYF. The CDR3 DNA reads TGTGCCAGTAGTATCGGACGGACAGCCATATATTTT.

J is TRBJ2-7 and V is TRBV11-2, with 9 bases that match TRBD1. The ends lost 5 bases at V and 6 bases at J; junction bases unmatched: 2. The CDR3 contains 12 residues. Germline V lookup: CDR1 SGHAT, CDR2 FQNNGV. This CDR3 reads CASSPDRGEQYF. CDR3 coding DNA: TGTGCCAGCAGCCCGGACAGGGGCGAGCAGTACTTC.

The rearrangement joins TRBV19 to TRBJ1-2, with D possibly TRBD1 on 6 matching bases. The V and J ends lost 5 bases and 2 bases respectively, with 15 bases between them. Germline V gene sequence: CDR1 LNHDA, CDR2 SQIVND (reference sequence). The CDR3 extends over 15 amino acids. The CDR3 DNA follows: TGTGCCAGTAGTTCCGAACAGGGAATCAACTATGGCTACACCTTC. As protein: CASSSEQGINYGYTF.

The V and J genes are TRBV3-1 (or the pseudogene TRBV3-2) and TRBJ2-5; TRBD2 agrees at 11 bases. Germline loops: CDR1 LGHDT, CDR2 YNNKEL (reference sequence). The CDR3 loop spans 15 amino acids. The V gene end was trimmed by 5 bases and the J gene end by 2 bases; junction bases not matched to a gene: 4. CDR3 DNA sequence: TGTGCCAGCAGCTTTGCTAGCGGGGGGCAAGAGACCCAGTACTTC. This sequence encodes CASSFASGGQETQYF.

The chain recombines TRBV7-9 with TRBJ1-1, with 11 nucleotides matching TRBD1. V was pared by 6 bases and J by 8 bases, with 2 bases of the junction left unmatched. Germline CDR1 SEHNR, CDR2 FQNEAQ (reference sequence). The CDR3 has 12 amino acids. The CDR3, as DNA: TGTGCCAGCAGGGGACAGGGGGTAGAAGCTTTCTTT. Translated: CASRGQGVEAFF.